This TCR beta chain was profiled in a study of cytomegalovirus exposure and HLA in healthy donors listed by TCRdb under 2017. Regarding the complete study: An earlier analysis of 550 to 700 of the donors reported approximately 290 Gb of sequence data and roughly 100 million unique TCR beta sequences from about 179 million T cells. The aim of the study was to test whether cataloging public T cell receptors could identify signatures of past pathogen exposure. The study combined high-throughput TCR immunosequencing, statistical association of individual TCRs with disease status, and machine learning to predict cytomegalovirus infection status. Approximately 300 gigabases of sequencing data and 75 million to 85 million unique TCR sequences made up an early release that covered approximately 700 HLA-typed donors. To study patterns of TCR occurrence, a later analysis re-analyzed previously published TCR beta repertoires from 700 or so donors and added high-resolution HLA genotyping. A separate validation cohort of 90 to 150 different subjects was used in addition to the approximately 610-subject first cohort. Genome-wide SNP genotypes for about 55% of the roughly 670 donors were used in a later genetic analysis, which treated that subset as a discovery cohort. The study profiled the T cell repertoires of 666 subjects by immunosequencing and related them to cytomegalovirus serostatus. The genetic ancestry cluster associated with self-reported Caucasian donors included 81% of the 350 to 500 genotyped donors. The number of typed donors differed by locus: 629-630 for A, B, C, DRB1 and DQB1; 500 to 550 for DQA1; around 580 for DPA1; and roughly 490 for DPB1. Rather than using new phenotypic data, the later analysis identified candidate immune exposures from TCR beta sequences and from how often those sequences occurred across donors. Among over 350 genotyped donors of the cohort, an average of about 240,000 unique TCR beta nucleotide sequences were sequenced per donor, roughly a sixth of them non-productive. In an earlier analysis of 500 to 650 of the donors, high-throughput TCR beta sequencing was used to judge whether each TCR beta V gene segment behaved as functional or pseudogenic. HLA typing covered class I and class II loci at four-digit resolution. Several DR-DQ haplotypes were treated as single units for association and clustering because of strong linkage in the cohort. Alongside the repertoire data, information on donor age, sex, ethnicity and CMV serostatus was compiled. Every repertoire in the discovery cohort had been generated on one and the same sequencing platform.

In total, approximately 610 healthy bone marrow donors made up the cohort. At the time of sampling, every cohort member was nominally healthy, though immune exposures that went unrecorded were likely present. The donor tested CMV seropositive and was one of the 289 seropositive cohort members. A peripheral blood sample was provided by each donor, and peripheral blood mononuclear cells were used for TCR beta sequencing. Genomic DNA was extracted from the blood cell samples with the Qiagen DNeasy Blood Extraction Kit. What the work shows at the level of the full study, not this receptor alone: An earlier analysis of 587 of the donors showed that most TCR beta V segments appeared in productive rearrangements either about 87% or about 30% of the time, which broadly matched IMGT annotations. Because counts were too low, 15 to 20 rarely observed V segments, including chromosome 9 orphons, were excluded from the earlier analysis of 587 of the donors. A further reported finding was that TCR beta sequences accurately predicted the HLA-A and HLA-B alleles for most subjects in the first cohort. In a later analysis, the rate of TCR association differed among HLA loci, with DRB1 alleles having the most associated TCRs and HLA-C alleles having the fewest. The authors suggested that the approach could potentially be extended to other disease states and immunological phenotypes. A later analysis associated 16,951 TCR beta sequences with specific HLA alleles at a false discovery rate of 0.05. Across donors, most TCR sequences were observed very rarely, whereas some public TCRs were present in many individuals. Correlated functional status among segregating V segments might be attributable to linkage disequilibrium, but an unknown experimental factor could not be ruled out. A group of highly shared sequence variants was considered likely to be a technical artifact of the sequencing pipeline. When HLA alleles, especially DR and DQ, strongly co-occurred, TCR associations were difficult to assign to individual alleles. Sequencing depth was assumed to be roughly uniform across donors in the presence/absence analyses, though that assumption may not hold. In both the original and validation cohorts, the classifier was reported to diagnose cytomegalovirus status with high specificity and sensitivity. In a later genetic analysis, fewer N-insertions in productive TCRs were reported among donors in an Asian-associated ancestry cluster than the roughly 710-donor mean. In a later analysis, HLA-associated TCR beta chains showed more clonal expansion and lower generation probabilities than non-associated chains that were equally common. Three of the identified cytomegalovirus-associated TCR beta chains were confirmed in vitro to be specific for cytomegalovirus antigens. In a later analysis, most CMV-associated TCR beta chains were found to appear HLA-restricted, with HLA associations seemingly driven largely by CMV exposure. Some IMGT-functional V segments, including TRBV6-2 and TRBV6-3, could not be distinguished by the 87-base-pair reads and were therefore excluded. According to a later analysis, parvovirus B19, influenza, CMV and Epstein-Barr virus appeared linked to several top co-occurrence clusters. Because HLA typing was unavailable for some donors at each locus, only the typed subset was used in association tests. The only immune exposure information available for the cohort was CMV serostatus. The cohort was sequenced for TCR beta chains only, and without alpha or paired-chain data the features that could be detected were limited. A later genetic analysis associated a missense DCLRE1C variant with V-gene and J-gene trimming of TCR beta chains, and an independent cohort replicated the association. A total of 150 to 200 TCR beta chains were listed by the study as associated with cytomegalovirus.

On this clone itself: It has no known antigen specificity. No clone much larger than this one lies a single base away; base qualities are absent.

The library was made by the immunoSEQ multiplex PCR assay. The multiplex PCR relied on a mix of 60 forward primers for TCR Vbeta segments and 13 reverse primers for TCR Jbeta segments. Amplification of the CDR3 region of rearranged TCR beta genes was performed with a multiplex PCR assay on genomic DNA. Amplified TCR beta libraries were sequenced as 87-base-pair reads on the Illumina HiSeq System. The original pipeline was this. Across the 700 or so repertoires, a later analysis counted around 80 million unique TCR beta chains, around 11 million of which were shared by at least two donors. Raw reads were error-corrected and collapsed into unique sequences by a nearest-neighbor algorithm in which closely related sequences were merged to remove PCR and sequencing errors. To assign V, D and J gene segments, CDR3 sequences were aligned to IMGT reference sequences. Each retained sequence needed at least a six-nucleotide match to both a V gene segment and a J gene segment. Rearrangements were classified as productive when the CDR3 lacked stop codons and remained in frame with V and J, and all other rearrangements were classified as non-productive. CDR3 was defined according to IMGT convention as the region running from the second conserved V-encoded cysteine to the conserved J-encoded phenylalanine. In an earlier analysis of just under 600 of the donors, sequences lacking an unambiguous match to a single V gene segment were excluded. In an earlier analysis of approximately 610 of the donors, V segments were called functional above 56.7% productive rearrangements and were called segregating when the between-donor standard deviation exceeded 5%. A statistical classification framework was developed to diagnose cytomegalovirus status using the catalog of TCR beta chain sequences. A later analysis assigned V and J genes by comparing TCR nucleotide sequences with IMGT/GENE-DB human TR gene sequences. The TCRdist pipeline was used in a later analysis to assign CDR3 sequences and most-parsimonious VDJ recombination scenarios. In a later analysis, each TCR beta chain was defined by its CDR3 amino acid sequence together with its V-gene family, and reads lacking a unique V-gene family were excluded. In a later analysis, 450 to 600 highly shared, low-generation-probability nucleotide sequences were removed to address suspected cross-contamination and a sequencing artifact. For each public chain, a later analysis derived a clonal expansion index from normalized ranks of inferred template counts within each repertoire. In a later analysis, generation probabilities were computed using a VDJ recombination model fitted to out-of-frame rearrangements, and the results were checked against IGoR. Hypergeometric tests were used in a later analysis to score TCR-TCR, TCR-HLA and TCR-CMV co-occurrence, with a repertoire-size bias correction applied to the TCR pairs. In a later analysis, false discovery rates were estimated by permuting HLA or CMV assignments 20 times. In a later analysis, co-occurring TCRs were grouped using DBSCAN, and TCRdist sequence similarity was added for clustering within HLA-allele-positive subsets. Co-occurrence clustering excluded repertoires with fewer than 30,000 or more than 120,000 public chains, plus five with anomalous nucleotide sharing. Sourced from immuneACCESS, this table was stored by TCRdb with only in-frame sequences that have V and J called. A share of the clones is absent; for the studies checked, an unresolved V gene accounts for under half, and the remainder has no known explanation. V and J calls and clone size are as listed in that table; D and trimming were resolved from the DNA. Recorded for this sample are under 200,000 clones; approximately 84% of them occurred a single time. About 3.4% of the sample is taken by the ten largest.

From cysteine to phenylalanine, the CDR3 is 16 amino acids long. Only the CDR3 region is kept as DNA, spanning 48 bases read in frame from base 1. In the germline V gene (reference sequence), CDR1 corresponds to SGHKS and CDR2 to YYEKEE. V is cut back by 0 bases and J by 6 bases, with 5 bases in the junction unmatched. The sequence joins TRBV5-5 to TRBJ1-4, and TRBD1 aligns with 10 junction nucleotides. The source material was PBMCs. This TCR derives from a woman between 45 and 60 years old in good health and CMV-seropositive. The nucleotide sequence reads TGTGCCAGCAGCTTGGTTGCGACAGGGGGCGATGAAAAACTGTTTTTT. This is translated as CASSLVATGGDEKLFF. With the rest looked up from the reference TRBV5-5 and TRBJ1-4 genes rather than sequenced, the full variable domain is DAGVTQSPTHLIKTRGQQVTLRCSPISGHKSVSWYQQVLGQGPQFIFQYYEKEERGRGNFPDRFSARQFPNYSSELNVNALLLGDSALYLCASSLVATGGDEKLFFGSGTQLSVL.